This T cell receptor (beta chain) was profiled in a study of shared clonotypes between healthy human individuals. The study's findings and limits: On the whole, naive subsets had larger estimated richness than memory subsets had.

Remarks on this clone: Its antigen is unknown.

The germline V and J ends were trimmed by 4 bases and 4 bases, with 7 bases remaining between them. This CDR3 comprises 12 residues. Germline V lookup: CDR1 SGHTA, CDR2 FQGNSA. The table came from immunoSEQ multiplex PCR; TCRdb's copy has only in-frame clones and leaves some out. The table has some 2.3 million clones, 93% seen once. This rearrangement joins TRBV7-2 to TRBJ1-2; no clear D gene. Sequencing was performed on naive CD4+ T cells from PBMCs. Sample subset: CD45RA+ positively selected. This TCR was sampled from a man aged 18 to 29 in good health. Some clones in this sample may be carry-over from other donors' samples. The CDR3 sequence: CASSSWGYGYTF. The CDR3 DNA follows: TGTGCCAGCAGCTCCTGGGGCTATGGCTACACCTTC.